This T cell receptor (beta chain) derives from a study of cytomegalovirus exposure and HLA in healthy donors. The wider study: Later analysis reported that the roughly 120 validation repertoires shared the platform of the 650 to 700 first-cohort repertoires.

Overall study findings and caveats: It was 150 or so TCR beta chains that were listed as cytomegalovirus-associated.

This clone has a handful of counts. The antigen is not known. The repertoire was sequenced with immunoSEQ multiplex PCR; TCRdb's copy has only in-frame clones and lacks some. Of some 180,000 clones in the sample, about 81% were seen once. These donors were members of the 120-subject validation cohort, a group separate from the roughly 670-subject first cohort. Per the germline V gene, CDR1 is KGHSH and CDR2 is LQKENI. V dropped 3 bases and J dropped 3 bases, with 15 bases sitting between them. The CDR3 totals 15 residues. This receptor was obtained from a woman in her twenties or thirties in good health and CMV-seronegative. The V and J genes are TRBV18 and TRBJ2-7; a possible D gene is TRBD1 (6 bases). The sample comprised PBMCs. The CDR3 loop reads CASSPFVTGVYEQYF. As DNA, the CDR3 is TGTGCCAGCTCACCGTTCGTGACAGGCGTCTACGAGCAGTACTTC.